Shown below are 24 T cell receptor beta chains from a single sample sequenced in a study of blood T cell repertoires in COVID-19. Sequencing used immunoSEQ multiplex PCR; TCRdb keeps in-frame clones, though not all of them. Of 300,000 or so clones listed, less than 90% are singletons. What was sequenced was PBMCs or T cells enriched from blood (not recorded which). The receptors were sampled from a woman aged 25 to 45 who had recovered from COVID-19.

This chain connects TRBV2 to TRBJ2-1; a possible D gene is TRBD1 (6 bases). Trimming shortened V by 3 bases and J by 1 base, and 10 bases separated the two germline ends. The V gene's germline CDR1 is SNHLY and CDR2 FYNNEI. The CDR3 loop spans 15 amino acids. CDR3 residues: CASSDKGTSYNEQFF. The CDR3 region has the DNA TGTGCCAGCAGTGACAAGGGGACATCCTACAATGAGCAGTTCTTC.

The chain links TRBV7-2 to TRBJ1-5, with 7 bases identical to TRBD1. The length of the CDR3 is 15 residues. The J segment lost 3 bases and the V segment lost 9 bases, leaving 11 bases of the junction unmatched. Looked up from germline, CDR1 is SGHTA and CDR2 is FQGNSA. The CDR3 reads CASSPGQSFNQPQHF. Here the CDR3 DNA reads TGTGCCAGTAGCCCGGGACAGTCCTTCAATCAGCCCCAGCATTTT.

This rearrangement joins TRBV4-1 to TRBJ1-6; TRBD1 aligns across 7 bases. With V trimmed by 0 bases and J by 8 bases, 10 bases remained unmatched. Germline V gene sequence: CDR1 MGHRA, CDR2 YSYEKL. The CDR3 is 17 amino acids. CDR3 loop: CASSQDLWAGGYSPLHF. The CDR3 region has the DNA TGCGCCAGCAGCCAAGATCTGTGGGCAGGGGGTTATTCACCCCTCCACTTT.

The V call is TRBV28, the J call TRBJ1-1; 8 positions match TRBD1. The V gene end was trimmed by 6 bases and the J gene end by 5 bases; junction bases not matched to a gene: 11. Germline CDR1 MDHEN, CDR2 SYDVKM. This CDR3 is 15 amino acids long. CDR3 residues: CASSARRGRGTEAFF. CDR3 DNA sequence: TGTGCCAGCAGCGCGCGCAGGGGGCGGGGGACTGAAGCTTTCTTT.

This clone was counted once. In DNA, the CDR3 is TGTGCCAGTCTACAGGGAGAGGGGTGGAACACTGAAGCTTTCTTT. Translated: CASLQGEGWNTEAFF. The J gene is TRBJ1-1, the V gene TRBV19, with D possibly TRBD1 on 6 matching bases. In germline, CDR1 is LNHDA, CDR2 SQIVND (reference sequence). The ends were cut back, 8 bases at V and 1 base at J, with 17 bases in the middle. The CDR3 is 15 amino acids.

The CDR3 sequence: CASSADRGIAGNTIYF. The CDR3 DNA reads TGTGCCAGCAGCGCGGACAGGGGGATTGCTGGAAACACCATATATTTT. The chain has TRBV5-8 and TRBJ1-3, with 10 bases lining up with TRBD1. Germline V gene sequence: CDR1 SGHTS, CDR2 YDEGEE. The CDR3 loop spans 16 amino acids. Trimming cost V 4 bases and J 2 bases; bases outside gene matches: 6.

This chain joins TRBV28 and TRBJ2-1, with 7 bases that match TRBD1. The CDR3 consists of 16 residues. V lost 5 bases to trimming and J lost 7 bases; unmatched junction nucleotides: 14. The V gene's germline CDR1 is MDHEN and CDR2 SYDVKM. For the CDR3, the DNA is TGTGCCAGCAGTAATTTGAGGGACAGCACCTTTAATGAGCAGTTCTTC. Translated: CASSNLRDSTFNEQFF.

A few counts support this clone. This rearrangement joins TRBV4-1 to TRBJ1-2; a possible D gene is TRBD1 (6 bases). This CDR3 is 14 amino acids long. V shed 0 bases and J shed 2 bases, with 7 bases lying between them. Germline loops: CDR1 MGHRA, CDR2 YSYEKL. The CDR3 DNA reads TGCGCCAGCAGCCAAGATCAGGGGAACTATGGCTACACCTTC. It specifies CASSQDQGNYGYTF.

V and J are TRBV3-1 (or the pseudogene TRBV3-2) and TRBJ2-6; a possible D gene is TRBD2 (5 bases). The CDR3 totals 17 residues. V lost 0 bases and J 4 bases, leaving 13 bases between the germline ends. CDR1 LGHDT and CDR2 YNNKEL come from the germline V gene (reference sequence). The CDR3: CASSQESRVSGANVLTF. Written as DNA, the CDR3 is TGTGCCAGCAGCCAAGAGTCGAGGGTCTCAGGGGCCAACGTCCTGACTTTC.

The rearrangement uses TRBV20-1 and TRBJ2-2, with TRBD2 matching 8 bases. Germline V gives CDR1 DFQATT, CDR2 SNEGSKA (reference sequence). There are 17 residues in the CDR3. V was clipped by 3 bases and J by 7 bases; unmatched bases: 16. Written as DNA, the CDR3 is TGCAGTGCTAGTCCTGGGACAACGGGACTAGGGGGCGGGGAGCTGTTTTTT. Encoded protein: CSASPGTTGLGGGELFF.

This chain uses TRBV6-5 with TRBJ2-2, with 8 positions matching TRBD1. V gave up 10 bases and J gave up 1 base; unmatched junction bases: 2. The CDR3 is made up of 13 amino acids. CDR1 and CDR2 from the germline V gene are MNHEY and SVGAGI. This chain's CDR3 is CATGQGNTGELFF. The CDR3 DNA reads TGTGCCACCGGACAGGGGAACACCGGGGAGCTGTTTTTT.

V gene TRBV6-1 combines with J gene TRBJ2-7; 7 bases are a match to TRBD1. CDR1 and CDR2 from the germline V gene are MNHNS and SASEGT. The length of the CDR3 is 14 residues. The ends lost 3 bases at V and 7 bases at J; junction bases unmatched: 9. CDR3 in amino acids: CASSELTGVGEQYF. CDR3 in DNA: TGTGCCAGCAGTGAGTTAACAGGGGTCGGGGAGCAGTACTTC.

V is TRBV6-2 or TRBV6-3 and J is TRBJ1-5; TRBD1 is a possible D gene (6 bases). Trimming cost V 0 bases and J 6 bases, with 12 bases left between them. There are 15 residues in the CDR3. Germline V CDR1 and CDR2: MNHEY, SVGEGT. The CDR3 DNA sequence: TGTGCCAGCAGTTACTCACCAGGGGCCGGTCAGCCCCAGCATTTT. As protein: CASSYSPGAGQPQHF.

The chain employs TRBV9 and TRBJ1-6; TRBD1 aligns across 7 bases. After removal of 0 bases from V and 7 bases from J, the junction contained 4 bases not matched to a gene. The CDR3 contains 15 residues. The germline gives CDR1 SGDLS, CDR2 YYNGEE. CDR3 nucleotide sequence: TGTGCCAGCAGCGTAGGAGGGACAGAGAATTCACCCCTCCACTTT. As protein: CASSVGGTENSPLHF.

The rearrangement links TRBV11-2 to TRBJ2-1; 8 bases map to TRBD2. CDR3 length equals 15 residues. Germline V lookup: CDR1 SGHAT, CDR2 FQNNGV. The junction had 2 bases not matched to a gene; V was cut back by 3 bases and J by 1 base. CDR3 sequence (DNA): TGTGCCAGCAGCTTCGGGGGGGCTTCCTACAATGAGCAGTTCTTC. This sequence encodes CASSFGGASYNEQFF. Combining the CDR3 with reference TRBV11-2 and TRBJ2-1 gives the whole variable domain EAGVAQSPRYKIIEKRQSVAFWCNPISGHATLYWYQQILGQGPKLLIQFQNNGVVDDSQLPKDRFSAERLKGVDSTLKIQPAKLEDSAVYLCASSFGGASYNEQFFGPGTRLTVL.

The genes are TRBV19 and TRBJ2-3; D not resolved. Germline-derived CDR1 and CDR2 are LNHDA and SQIVND (reference sequence). Trimming removed 5 bases from V and 0 bases from J, with 15 bases in between. The CDR3 totals 16 residues. The CDR3 sequence is CASSDRGGYSTDTQYF. The DNA of the CDR3 is TGTGCCAGTAGTGACCGAGGTGGTTATAGCACAGATACGCAGTATTTT.

The chain has TRBV5-1 and TRBJ2-2; 10 bases agree with TRBD1. Germline assignment: CDR1 SGHRS and CDR2 YFSETQ. The V gene end was trimmed by 3 bases and the J gene end by 5 bases; junction bases not matched to a gene: 7. The CDR3 is 16 residues long. The CDR3 here is CASSWDRGTVTGELFF. The CDR3 DNA reads as TGCGCCAGCAGCTGGGACAGGGGAACGGTAACCGGGGAGCTGTTTTTT.

This clone appeared a single time. This chain uses TRBV2 with TRBJ2-7; D possibly corresponds to TRBD2 (5 bases). V lost 6 bases and J lost 4, with 7 bases in between. From germline, CDR1 is SNHLY and CDR2 FYNNEI. The CDR3 length is 11 residues. In DNA form, the CDR3 reads TGTGCCAGCAGGGGGAGATACGAGCAGTACTTC. Its protein product is CASRGRYEQYF.

This chain uses TRBV6-1 with TRBJ2-7; weak D call: TRBD1 (5 bases). V was pared by 3 bases and J by 0 bases, with 15 bases between. The CDR3 is 16 residues long. From germline, CDR1 is MNHNS and CDR2 SASEGT. The CDR3 region is CASSDPGRGTSYEQYF. The CDR3 region has the DNA TGTGCCAGCAGTGACCCCGGAAGGGGAACCTCCTACGAGCAGTACTTC.

V gene TRBV11-2 combines with J gene TRBJ1-1, with D possibly being TRBD1 (6 bases). CDR1 and CDR2 from the germline V gene are SGHAT and FQNNGV. V lost 0 bases and J 0 bases, leaving 11 bases between the germline ends. CDR3 length: 16 residues. The CDR3 DNA sequence: TGTGCCAGCAGCTTAGAACCGGGGGGCATGAACACTGAAGCTTTCTTT. Protein sequence: CASSLEPGGMNTEAFF.

This chain connects TRBV2 to TRBJ2-1; TRBD1 aligns across 8 bases. This CDR3 contains 14 residues. Germline V gene data show CDR1 as SNHLY and CDR2 as FYNNEI. V was clipped by 7 bases and J by 8 bases; unmatched bases: 10. The CDR3 DNA reads TGTGCCAGCATGGGGCAGGGGGCATGGGATGAGCAGTTCTTC. This sequence encodes CASMGQGAWDEQFF.

The V gene is TRBV7-9, the J gene TRBJ1-1; 9 nucleotides agree with TRBD1. J gave up 5 bases and V 7 bases, and 11 bases lay outside the gene matches. The CDR3 sequence is 15 residues long. In germline, CDR1 is SEHNR, CDR2 FQNEAQ (reference sequence). CDR3 residues: CASIKPGQGRTEAFF. The CDR3 bases are TGTGCCAGCATCAAACCGGGACAGGGAAGAACTGAAGCTTTCTTT.

The J gene is TRBJ1-2, the V gene TRBV12-3 or TRBV12-4; maybe TRBD1 (5 bases). There are 12 residues in the CDR3. V lost 6 bases to trimming and J lost 1 base, with 6 bases between them. The CDR3 is CASRGLNYGYTF. As DNA, the CDR3 is TGTGCCAGCAGGGGACTTAACTATGGCTACACCTTC.

The chain recombines TRBV21-1 with TRBJ2-7; no check of the table's D call, TRBD2, against the DNA was made. TRBV21-1 is described as a pseudogene. The CDR3 length is 15 residues. Here the CDR3 DNA reads TGTGCCAGCAGCACAAAATGGGGAGGGCGCGGAGAGCAGTACTTC. It encodes CASSTKWGGRGEQYF.